Below are 3 T cell receptor beta chains sequenced from a single sample in a study of OX40 agonist ivuxolimab in advanced cancers. Assay: immunoSEQ multiplex PCR; the TCRdb copy retains only in-frame clones and omits some. The repertoire includes approximately 45,000 clones, around nine tenths of them detected once, and 52% sits in the top ten. This sample comprised CD4+ or CD8+ T cells sorted from blood, obtained in a trial of the OX40 agonist ivuxolimab. All receptors come from an adult with an advanced solid tumor such as melanoma, head and neck, liver or kidney cancer.

J is TRBJ2-2 and V is TRBV5-4, with D unclear. This CDR3 contains 16 residues. Between the trimmed V and J ends, which lost 0 bases and 6 bases, there was a span of 15 bases. CDR1 and CDR2 (germline): SGHNT, YYREEE (reference sequence). The CDR3 DNA is TGTGCCAGCAGCTTGGAGGGAAGGAGACTCCCCGGGGAGCTGTTTTTT. Protein: CASSLEGRRLPGELFF.

The chain combines TRBV7-3 with TRBJ2-3; 7 positions match TRBD2. Germline CDR1 and CDR2: SGHTA and FQGTGA. The V segment lost 3 bases and the J segment 3 bases; nucleotides outside the gene matches: 0. The CDR3 sequence is 13 residues long. The CDR3 DNA reads as TGTGCCAGCAGCTTCGGGGGGACAGATACGCAGTATTTT. This gives the protein CASSFGGTDTQYF.

A remark on this clone: At one end the junction does not follow the germline gene, possibly because of a read error. The rearrangement uses TRBV7-7 and TRBJ2-2; TRBD2 agrees at 15 bases. Looked up from germline, CDR1 is SSHAT and CDR2 is FNYEAQ (reference sequence). The CDR3 is 16 amino acids. CDR3 region: CASSGGLAGGPGELFF. DNA for the CDR3: TGTGCTAGCAGCGGAGGACTAGCGGGAGGGCCCGGGGAGCTGTTTTTT. Looking up the rest from reference TRBV7-7 and TRBJ2-2 gives the full variable domain: GAGVSQSPRYKVTKRGQDVTLRCDPISSHATLYWYQQALGQGPEFLTYFNYEAQPDKSGLPSDRFSAERPEGSISTLTIQRTEQRDSAMYRCASSGGLAGGPGELFFGEGSRLTVL.